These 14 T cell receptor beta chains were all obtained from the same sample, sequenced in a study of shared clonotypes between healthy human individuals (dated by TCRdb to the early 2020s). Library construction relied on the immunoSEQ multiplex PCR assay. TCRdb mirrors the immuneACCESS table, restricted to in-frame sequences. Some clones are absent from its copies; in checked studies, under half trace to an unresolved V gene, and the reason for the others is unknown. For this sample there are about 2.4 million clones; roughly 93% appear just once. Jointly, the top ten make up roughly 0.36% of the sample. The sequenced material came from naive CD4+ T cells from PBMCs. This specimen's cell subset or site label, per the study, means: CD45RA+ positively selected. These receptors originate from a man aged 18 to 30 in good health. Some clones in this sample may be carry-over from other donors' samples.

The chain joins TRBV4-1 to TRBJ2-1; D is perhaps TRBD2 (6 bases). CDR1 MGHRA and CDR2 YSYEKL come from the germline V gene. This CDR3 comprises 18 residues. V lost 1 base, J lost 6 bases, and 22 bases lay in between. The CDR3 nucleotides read TGCGCCAGCAGCCAAGGAGTTTTGGGGCGAAAAGCGGGCAATGAGCAGTTCTTC. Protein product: CASSQGVLGRKAGNEQFF.

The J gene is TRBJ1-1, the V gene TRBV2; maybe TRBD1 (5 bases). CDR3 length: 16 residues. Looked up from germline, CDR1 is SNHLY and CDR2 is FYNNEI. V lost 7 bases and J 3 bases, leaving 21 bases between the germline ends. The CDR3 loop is CASTLEVAGRDTEAFF. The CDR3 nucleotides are TGTGCCAGCACTCTCGAGGTCGCAGGGAGGGACACTGAAGCTTTCTTT.

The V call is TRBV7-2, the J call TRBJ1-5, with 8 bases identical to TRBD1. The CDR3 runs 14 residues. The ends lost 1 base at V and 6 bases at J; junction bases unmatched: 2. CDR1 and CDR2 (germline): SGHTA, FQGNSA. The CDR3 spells CASSLGTGPQPQHF. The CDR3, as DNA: TGTGCCAGCAGCTTAGGGACAGGGCCTCAGCCCCAGCATTTT.

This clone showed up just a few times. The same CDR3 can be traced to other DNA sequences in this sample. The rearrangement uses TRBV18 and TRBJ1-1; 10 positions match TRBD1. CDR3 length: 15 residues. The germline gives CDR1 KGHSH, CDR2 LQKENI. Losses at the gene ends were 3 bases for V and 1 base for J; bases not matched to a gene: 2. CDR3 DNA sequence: TGTGCCAGCTCACCCCGACAGGGGGCGAACACTGAAGCTTTCTTT. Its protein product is CASSPRQGANTEAFF.

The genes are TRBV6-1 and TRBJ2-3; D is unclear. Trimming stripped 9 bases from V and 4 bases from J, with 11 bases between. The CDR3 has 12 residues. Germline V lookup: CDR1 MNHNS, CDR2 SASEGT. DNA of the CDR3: TGTGCCAGTCATAAGCGTGCAGATACGCAGTATTTT. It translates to CASHKRADTQYF.

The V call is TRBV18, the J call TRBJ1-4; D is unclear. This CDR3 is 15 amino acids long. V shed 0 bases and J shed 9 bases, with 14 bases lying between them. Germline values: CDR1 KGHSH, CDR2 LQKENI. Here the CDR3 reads CASSPPSSSVQKLFF. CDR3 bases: TGTGCCAGCTCACCACCCTCCAGTTCAGTCCAAAAACTGTTTTTT.

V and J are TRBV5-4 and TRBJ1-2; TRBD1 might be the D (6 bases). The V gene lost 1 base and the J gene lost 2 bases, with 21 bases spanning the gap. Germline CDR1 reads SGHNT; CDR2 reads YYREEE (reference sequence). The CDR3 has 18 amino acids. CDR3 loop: CASSLKGRAGAVNYGYTF. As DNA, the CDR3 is TGTGCCAGCAGCTTGAAAGGTCGTGCAGGGGCAGTGAACTATGGCTACACCTTC.

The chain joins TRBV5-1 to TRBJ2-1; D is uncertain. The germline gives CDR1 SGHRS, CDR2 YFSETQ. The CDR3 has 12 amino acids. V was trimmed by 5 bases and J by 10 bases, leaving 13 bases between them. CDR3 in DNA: TGCGCCAGCAGATCCGGACCCCCGGAGCAGTTCTTC. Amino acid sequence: CASRSGPPEQFF.

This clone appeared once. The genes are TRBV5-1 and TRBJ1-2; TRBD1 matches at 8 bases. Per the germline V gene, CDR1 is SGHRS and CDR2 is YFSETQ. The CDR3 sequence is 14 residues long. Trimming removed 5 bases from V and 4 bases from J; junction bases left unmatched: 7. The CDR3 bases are TGCGCCAGCAGGCCGGGACAGGCCACCTATGGCTACACCTTC. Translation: CASRPGQATYGYTF. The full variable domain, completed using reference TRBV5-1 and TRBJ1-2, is KAGVTQTPRYLIKTRGQQVTLSCSPISGHRSVSWYQQTPGQGLQFLFEYFSETQRNKGNFPGRFSGRQFSNSRSEMNVSTLELGDSALYLCASRPGQATYGYTFGSGTRLTVV.

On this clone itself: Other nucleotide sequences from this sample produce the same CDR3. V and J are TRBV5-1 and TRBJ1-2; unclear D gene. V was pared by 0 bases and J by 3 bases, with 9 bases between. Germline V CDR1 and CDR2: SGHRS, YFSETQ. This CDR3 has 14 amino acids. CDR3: CASSLGPGDYGYTF. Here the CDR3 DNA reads TGCGCCAGCAGCTTGGGGCCTGGGGACTATGGCTACACCTTC.

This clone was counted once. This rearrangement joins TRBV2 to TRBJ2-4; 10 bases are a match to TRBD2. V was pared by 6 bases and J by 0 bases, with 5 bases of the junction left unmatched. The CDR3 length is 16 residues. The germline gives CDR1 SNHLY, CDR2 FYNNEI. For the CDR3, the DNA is TGTGCCAGCAGCAATAGCGGGAGGACAGCCAAAAACATTCAGTACTTC. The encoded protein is CASSNSGRTAKNIQYF.

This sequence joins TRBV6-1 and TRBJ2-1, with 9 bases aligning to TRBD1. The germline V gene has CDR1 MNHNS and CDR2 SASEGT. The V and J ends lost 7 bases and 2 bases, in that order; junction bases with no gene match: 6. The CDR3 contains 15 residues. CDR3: CASTSQGATYNEQFF. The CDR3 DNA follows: TGTGCCAGCACCTCACAGGGGGCCACCTACAATGAGCAGTTCTTC.

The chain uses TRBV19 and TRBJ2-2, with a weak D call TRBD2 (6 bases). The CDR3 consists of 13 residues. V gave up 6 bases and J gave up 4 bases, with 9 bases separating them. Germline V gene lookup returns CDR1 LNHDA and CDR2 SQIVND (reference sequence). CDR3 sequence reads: CASRDYPTGELFF. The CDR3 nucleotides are TGTGCCAGTAGGGACTACCCCACCGGGGAGCTGTTTTTT.

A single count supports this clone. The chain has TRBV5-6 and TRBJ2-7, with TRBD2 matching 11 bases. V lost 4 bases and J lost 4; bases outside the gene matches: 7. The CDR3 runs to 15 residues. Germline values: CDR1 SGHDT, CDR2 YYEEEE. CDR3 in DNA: TGTGCCAGCAGCCCCACTAGCGGGAGCGGTTACGAGCAGTACTTC. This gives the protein CASSPTSGSGYEQYF. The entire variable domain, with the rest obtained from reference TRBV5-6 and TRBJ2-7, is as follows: DAGVTQSPTHLIKTRGQQVTLRCSPKSGHDTVSWYQQALGQGPQFIFQYYEEEERQRGNFPDRFSGHQFPNYSSELNVNALLLGDSALYLCASSPTSGSGYEQYFGPGTRLTVT.